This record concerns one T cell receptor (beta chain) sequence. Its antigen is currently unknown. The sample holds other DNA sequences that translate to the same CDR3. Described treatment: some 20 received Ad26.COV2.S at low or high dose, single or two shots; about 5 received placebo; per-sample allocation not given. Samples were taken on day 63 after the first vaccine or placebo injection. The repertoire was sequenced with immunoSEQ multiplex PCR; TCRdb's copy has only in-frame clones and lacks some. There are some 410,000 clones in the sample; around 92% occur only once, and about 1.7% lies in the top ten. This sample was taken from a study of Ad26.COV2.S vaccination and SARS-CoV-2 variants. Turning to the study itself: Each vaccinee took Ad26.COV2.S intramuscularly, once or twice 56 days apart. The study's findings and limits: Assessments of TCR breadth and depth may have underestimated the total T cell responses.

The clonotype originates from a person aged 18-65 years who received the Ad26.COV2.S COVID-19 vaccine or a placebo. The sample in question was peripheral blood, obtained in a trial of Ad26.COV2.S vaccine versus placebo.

The CDR3 loop is CASSPRGENSPLHF. CDR3 bases: TGTGCCAGCAGCCCGAGAGGGGAGAATTCACCCCTCCACTTT. The chain uses TRBV27 and TRBJ1-6, with a tentative D call TRBD1 (5 bases). This CDR3 is built from 14 residues. The V and J ends lost 6 bases and 7 bases respectively, with 13 bases between them. Germline loops: CDR1 MNHEY, CDR2 SMNVEV (reference sequence).